This T cell receptor beta chain comes out of a study of shared clonotypes between healthy human individuals. It was into CD45RA+ naive and CD45RA-negative memory subsets that the CD4+ cells were split. To note about this clone: Other DNA sequences of this sample code for an identical CDR3.

Assay execution took place at the deep level. Genomic DNA from each subset was divided evenly over several immunoSEQ plates. Sequencing used immunoSEQ multiplex PCR; TCRdb keeps in-frame clones, though not all of them. The top ten clones hold roughly 0.13% of a sample with millions of clones, 95% of them seen once. Germline CDR1 reads DFQATT; CDR2 reads SNEGSKA (reference sequence). The length of the CDR3 is 10 residues. This receptor was identified in a man between 18 and 29 years old in good health. The sample taken for sequencing was naive CD4+ T cells sorted from blood. Sample subset: CD45RA+ positively selected. This chain links TRBV20-1 with TRBJ2-3; the D is unclear. CDR3 DNA sequence: TGCAGCGCCGGAAGGGATACGCAGTATTTT. This encodes CSAGRDTQYF.